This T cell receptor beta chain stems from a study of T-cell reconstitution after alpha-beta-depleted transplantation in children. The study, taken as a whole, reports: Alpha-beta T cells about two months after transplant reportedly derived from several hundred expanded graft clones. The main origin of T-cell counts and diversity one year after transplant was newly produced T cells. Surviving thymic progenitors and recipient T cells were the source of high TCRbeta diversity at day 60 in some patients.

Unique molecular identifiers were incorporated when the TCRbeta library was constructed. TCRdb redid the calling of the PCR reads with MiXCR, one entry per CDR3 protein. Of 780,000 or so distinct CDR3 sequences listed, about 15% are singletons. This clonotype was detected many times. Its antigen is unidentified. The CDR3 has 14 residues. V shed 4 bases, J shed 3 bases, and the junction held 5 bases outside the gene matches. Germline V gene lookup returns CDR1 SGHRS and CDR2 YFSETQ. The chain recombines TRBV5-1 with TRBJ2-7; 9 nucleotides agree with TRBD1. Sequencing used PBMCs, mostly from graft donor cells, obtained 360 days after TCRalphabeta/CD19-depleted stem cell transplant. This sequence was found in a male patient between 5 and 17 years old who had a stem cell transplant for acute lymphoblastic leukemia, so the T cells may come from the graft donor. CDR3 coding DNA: TGCGCCAGCAGCCATGGGACAGGGATCTACGAGCAGTACTTC. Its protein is CASSHGTGIYEQYF.